This T cell receptor (beta chain) was obtained from a study of beta chain features in type 1 diabetes. Details on this clone: What it recognizes is unknown.

Study results and limitations: Across patients, naive, central memory and Treg TCRB repertoires exhibited apparently greater similarity than was observed across healthy donors.

The CDR3 is 15 amino acids. Between the trimmed V and J ends, which lost 2 bases and 2 bases, there was a span of 13 bases. Per the germline V gene, CDR1 is MNHEY and CDR2 is SVGAGI. What was sequenced were expressed TCRB transcripts, since all of the isolated RNA had been reverse transcribed. Measured with immunoSEQ multiplex PCR; TCRdb has only the in-frame clones, and not every one. The table records 680,000 or so clones, 15% to 17% of them present only once. The sample consisted of naive CD4+ T cells from blood. The chain employs TRBV6-5 and TRBJ2-7, with D uncertain. The clonotype was recovered from a man younger than 30 in good health. The CDR3 here is CASSYIAGAAYEQYF. As DNA, the CDR3 is TGTGCCAGCAGTTACATCGCCGGTGCCGCCTACGAGCAGTACTTC.